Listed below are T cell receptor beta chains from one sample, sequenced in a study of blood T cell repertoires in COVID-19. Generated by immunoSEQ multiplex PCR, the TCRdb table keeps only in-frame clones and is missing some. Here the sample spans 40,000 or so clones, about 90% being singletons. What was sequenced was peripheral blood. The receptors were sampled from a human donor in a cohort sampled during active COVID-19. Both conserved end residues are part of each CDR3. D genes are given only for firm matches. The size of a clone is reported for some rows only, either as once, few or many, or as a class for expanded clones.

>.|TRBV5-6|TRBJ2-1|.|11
TGTGCCAGCAGCTTGTCAGGAGAGCAGTTCTTC
CASSLSGEQFF
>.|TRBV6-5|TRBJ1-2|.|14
TGTGCCAGCAGTTACGCTCGGGGAGGCTATGGCTACACCTTC
CASSYARGGYGYTF
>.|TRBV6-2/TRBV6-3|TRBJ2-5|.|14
TGTGCCAGCAGTTACCCGGGTATGAAGGAGACCCAGTACTTC
CASSYPGMKETQYF
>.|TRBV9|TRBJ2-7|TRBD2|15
TGTGCCAGCAGCGCGACTAGCGGAAGCTCCTACGAGCAGTACTTC
CASSATSGSSYEQYF
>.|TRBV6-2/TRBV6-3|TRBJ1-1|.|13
TGTGCCAGCAGTTACCTGGGCAGCACTGAAGCTTTCTTT
CASSYLGSTEAFF
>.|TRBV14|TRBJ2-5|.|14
TGTGCCAGCAGCCAAGTAAACAGGGAGGAGACCCAGTACTTC
CASSQVNREETQYF
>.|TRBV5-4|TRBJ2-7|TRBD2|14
TGTGCCAGCAGCTTGCCCAGCGGGGGGTCCGAGCAGTACTTC
CASSLPSGGSEQYF
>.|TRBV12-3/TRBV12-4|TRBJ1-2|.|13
TGTGCCAGCAGACAATCAAACGACAGGGGCTACACCTTC
CASRQSNDRGYTF
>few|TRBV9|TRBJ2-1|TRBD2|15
TGTGCCAGCAGCGTAGGGGGACTAGCGGGGAATGAGCAGTTCTTC
CASSVGGLAGNEQFF
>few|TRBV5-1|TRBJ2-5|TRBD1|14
TGCGCCAGCAGCCCGGGACAGCCTGAAGAGACCCAGTACTTC
CASSPGQPEETQYF
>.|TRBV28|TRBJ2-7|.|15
TGTGCCAGCAGTCCCGGACAGTTAGGGGCCTACGAGCAGTACTTC
CASSPGQLGAYEQYF
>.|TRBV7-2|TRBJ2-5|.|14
TGTGCCAGCAGCTTAGGCCTAGAGGTGGGGACCCAGTACTTC
CASSLGLEVGTQYF
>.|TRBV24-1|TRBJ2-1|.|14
TGTGCCACCAGTGACCCCGAGGGGGATCGGGGACAGTTCTTC
CATSDPEGDRGQFF
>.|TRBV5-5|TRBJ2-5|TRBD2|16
TGTGCCAGCAGCTCTGCACTAGCGGGGGGCGGGGAGACCCAGTACTTC
CASSSALAGGGETQYF
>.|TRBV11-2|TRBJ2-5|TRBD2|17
TGTGCCAGCAGCATGCTTGTAGCGGGGGGGCCCCAAGAGACCCAGTACTTC
CASSMLVAGGPQETQYF
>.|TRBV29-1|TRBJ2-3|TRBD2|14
TGCAGCGTTGAATGGGGGGGGATCACAGATACGCAGTATTTT
CSVEWGGITDTQYF
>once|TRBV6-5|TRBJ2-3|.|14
TGTGCCGCTCACAGGGCTACGAGCACAGATACGCAGTATTTT
CAAHRATSTDTQYF
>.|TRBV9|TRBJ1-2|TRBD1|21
TGTGCCAGCAGCGGTCTTTCCGACCGGGACAGGGAATATTTGGGAAACTATGGCTACACCTTC
CASSGLSDRDREYLGNYGYTF
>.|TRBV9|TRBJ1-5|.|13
TGTGCCAGCAGCGGGGGGGGTAATCAGCCCCAGCATTTT
CASSGGGNQPQHF
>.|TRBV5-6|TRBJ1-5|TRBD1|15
TGTGCCAGCAGCACGACAGGGTTCCCTCGTCAGCCCCAGCATTTT
CASSTTGFPRQPQHF
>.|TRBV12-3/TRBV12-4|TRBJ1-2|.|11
TGTGCCAGCGGAGAGAATTATGGCTACACCTTC
CASGENYGYTF
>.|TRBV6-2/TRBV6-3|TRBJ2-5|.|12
TGTGCCAGCAGCCCCGTCCAAGAGACCCAGTACTTC
CASSPVQETQYF
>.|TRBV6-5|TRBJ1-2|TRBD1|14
TGTGCCAGCAGGGGACAGGGGTTGAGTGAGGGCTACACCTTC
CASRGQGLSEGYTF
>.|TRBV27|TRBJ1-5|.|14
TGTGCCAGCAGTTTGGGGGGGCGCAATCAGCCCCAGCATTTT
CASSLGGRNQPQHF
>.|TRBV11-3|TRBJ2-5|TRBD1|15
TGTGCCAGCAGCAGAGGGACAGGGCCTCAAGAGACCCAGTACTTC
CASSRGTGPQETQYF
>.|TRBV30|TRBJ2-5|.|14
TGTGCCTGGAGTGTACTAGGGTTCGAAGAGACCCAGTACTTC
CAWSVLGFEETQYF
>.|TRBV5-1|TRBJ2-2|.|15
TGCGCCAGCAGTCTGAGACAGGCCAACACCGGGGAGCTGTTTTTT
CASSLRQANTGELFF
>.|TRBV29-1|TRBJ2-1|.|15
TGCAGCGCCACCCCCTTCGGGAGCTCCTACAATGAGCAGTTCTTC
CSATPFGSSYNEQFF
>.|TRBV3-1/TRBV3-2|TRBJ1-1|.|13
TGTGCCAGCAGCCAGATGCGGAACACTGAAGCTTTCTTT
CASSQMRNTEAFF
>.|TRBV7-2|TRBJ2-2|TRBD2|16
TGTGCCAGCAGGGGACTAGCGGGGGTCATGTCCGGGGAGCTGTTTTTT
CASRGLAGVMSGELFF
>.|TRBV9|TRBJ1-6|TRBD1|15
TGTGCCAGCAGCACCTCGACAGGGACGGGATCACCCCTCCACTTT
CASSTSTGTGSPLHF
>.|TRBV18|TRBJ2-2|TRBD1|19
TGTGCCAGCTCAGCGCAACCCGTCACAGGGGAAAGTTGGACCGGGGAGCTGTTTTTT
CASSAQPVTGESWTGELFF
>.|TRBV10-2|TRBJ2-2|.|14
TGCGCCAGCAGTGAGTCCCCAAACACCGGGGAGCTGTTTTTT
CASSESPNTGELFF
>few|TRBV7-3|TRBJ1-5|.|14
TGTGCCAGCAGCTTAAGTGGGGCAGATCAGCCCCAGCATTTT
CASSLSGADQPQHF
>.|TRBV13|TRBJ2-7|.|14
TGTGCCAGCAGCCCCCGAGATACAGGGAAGGAGCAGTACTTC
CASSPRDTGKEQYF
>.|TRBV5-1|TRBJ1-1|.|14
TGCGCCAGCAGCCCACCCACCGGGGGCACTGAAGCTTTCTTT
CASSPPTGGTEAFF
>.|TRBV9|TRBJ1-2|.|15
TGTGCCAGCAGCGTAGAGGACAGCACTAACTATGGTTACACCTTC
CASSVEDSTNYGYTF
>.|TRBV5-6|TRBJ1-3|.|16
TGTGCCAGCAGCATAAGGACAGTGCTTTCTGGAAACACCATATATTTT
CASSIRTVLSGNTIYF
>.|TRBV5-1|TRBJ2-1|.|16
TGCGCCAGCAGCCAAAGATTTTCGAGCTCCTACAATGAGCAGTTCTTC
CASSQRFSSSYNEQFF
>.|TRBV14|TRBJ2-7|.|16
TGTGCCAGCAGCCGTTCAACAGTGTATAAGACCTACGAGCAGTACTTC
CASSRSTVYKTYEQYF
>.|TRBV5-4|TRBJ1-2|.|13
TGTGCCAGCACCCCGGACAGAAACTATGGCTACACCTTC
CASTPDRNYGYTF
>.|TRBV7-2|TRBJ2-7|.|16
TGTGCCAGCAGCTTATTCAACCCCCCATCTACCTACGAGCAGTACTTC
CASSLFNPPSTYEQYF
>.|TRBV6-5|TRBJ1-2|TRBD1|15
TGTGCCAGCAGTCCTAGGACAGGGAACCTCTATGGCTACACCTTC
CASSPRTGNLYGYTF
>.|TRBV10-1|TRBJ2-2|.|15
TGCGCCAGCAGTGAGTTTTTAGGGGACACCGGGGAGCTGTTTTTT
CASSEFLGDTGELFF
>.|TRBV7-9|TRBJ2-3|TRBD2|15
TGTGCCAGCAGCTCAAGGGGAGGGGCCACAGATACGCAGTATTTT
CASSSRGGATDTQYF
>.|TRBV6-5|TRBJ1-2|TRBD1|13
TGTGCCAGCAGTCCCCGACAGGGGAATGGCTACACCTTC
CASSPRQGNGYTF
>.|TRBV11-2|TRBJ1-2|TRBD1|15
TGTGCCAGCAGTTCCGGGACAGGGGGGAACTATGGCTACACCTTC
CASSSGTGGNYGYTF
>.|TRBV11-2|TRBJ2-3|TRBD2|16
TGTGCCAGCAGCTTAGAATGGCGGGGGGGCACAGATACGCAGTATTTT
CASSLEWRGGTDTQYF